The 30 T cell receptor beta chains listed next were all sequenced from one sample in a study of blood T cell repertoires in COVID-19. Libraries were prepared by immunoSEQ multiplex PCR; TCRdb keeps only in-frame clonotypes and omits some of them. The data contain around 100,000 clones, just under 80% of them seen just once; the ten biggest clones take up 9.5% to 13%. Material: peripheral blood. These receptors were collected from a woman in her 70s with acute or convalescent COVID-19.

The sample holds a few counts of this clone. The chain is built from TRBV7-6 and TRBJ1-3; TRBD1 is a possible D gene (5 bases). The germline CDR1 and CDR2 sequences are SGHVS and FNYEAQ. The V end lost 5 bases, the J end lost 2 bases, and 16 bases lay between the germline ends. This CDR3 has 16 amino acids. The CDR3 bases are TGTGCCAGCAGCCCTTCCTCGCGGGGGACTGGAAACACCATATATTTT. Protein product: CASSPSSRGTGNTIYF.

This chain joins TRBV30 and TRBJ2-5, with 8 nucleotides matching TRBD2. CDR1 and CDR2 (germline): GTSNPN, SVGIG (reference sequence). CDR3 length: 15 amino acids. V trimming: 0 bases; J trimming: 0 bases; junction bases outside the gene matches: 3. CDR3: CAWSVRGGNQETQYF. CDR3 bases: TGTGCCTGGAGTGTACGCGGGGGGAACCAAGAGACCCAGTACTTC.

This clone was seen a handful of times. The CDR3 region is CASSLGQMSSGNTIYF. CDR3 nucleotide sequence: TGTGCCAGTAGCCTGGGACAGATGAGCTCTGGAAACACCATATATTTT. This rearrangement joins TRBV19 to TRBJ1-3; 7 bases line up with TRBD1. Losses at the gene ends were 6 bases for V and 0 bases for J; bases not matched to a gene: 8. CDR3 length: 16 residues. Per the germline V gene, CDR1 is LNHDA and CDR2 is SQIVND (reference sequence). The entire variable domain, with the rest obtained from reference TRBV19 and TRBJ1-3, is as follows: DGGITQSPKYLFRKEGQNVTLSCEQNLNHDAMYWYRQDPGQGLRLIYYSQIVNDFQKGDIAEGYSVSREKKESFPLTVTSAQKNPTAFYLCASSLGQMSSGNTIYFGEGSWLTVV.

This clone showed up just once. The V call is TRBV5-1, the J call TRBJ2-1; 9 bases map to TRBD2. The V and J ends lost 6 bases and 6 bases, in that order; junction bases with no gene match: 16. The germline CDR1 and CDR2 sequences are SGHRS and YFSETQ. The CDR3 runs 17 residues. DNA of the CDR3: TGCGCCAGCACTTCGGGGTTTGGCGGGGGGGCACCCAATGAGCAGTTCTTC. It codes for CASTSGFGGGAPNEQFF. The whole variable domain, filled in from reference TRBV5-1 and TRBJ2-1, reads KAGVTQTPRYLIKTRGQQVTLSCSPISGHRSVSWYQQTPGQGLQFLFEYFSETQRNKGNFPGRFSGRQFSNSRSEMNVSTLELGDSALYLCASTSGFGGGAPNEQFFGPGTRLTVL.

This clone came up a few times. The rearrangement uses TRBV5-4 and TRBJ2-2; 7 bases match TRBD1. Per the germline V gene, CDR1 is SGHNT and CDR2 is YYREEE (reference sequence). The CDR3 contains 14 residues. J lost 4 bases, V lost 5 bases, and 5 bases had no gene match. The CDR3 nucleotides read TGTGCCAGCAGAGCAGGGGGAAGCACCGGGGAGCTGTTTTTT. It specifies CASRAGGSTGELFF. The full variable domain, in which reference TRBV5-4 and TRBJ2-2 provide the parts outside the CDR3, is ETGVTQSPTHLIKTRGQQVTLRCSSQSGHNTVSWYQQALGQGPQFIFQYYREEENGRGNFPPRFSGLQFPNYSSELNVNALELDDSALYLCASRAGGSTGELFFGEGSRLTVL.

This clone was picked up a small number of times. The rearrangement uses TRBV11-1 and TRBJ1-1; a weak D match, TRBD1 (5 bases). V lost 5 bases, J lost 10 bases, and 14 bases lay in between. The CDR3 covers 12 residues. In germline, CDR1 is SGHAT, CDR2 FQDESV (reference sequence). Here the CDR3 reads CASSTPGGRAFF. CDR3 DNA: TGTGCCAGCAGCACCCCGGGGGGAAGAGCTTTCTTT.

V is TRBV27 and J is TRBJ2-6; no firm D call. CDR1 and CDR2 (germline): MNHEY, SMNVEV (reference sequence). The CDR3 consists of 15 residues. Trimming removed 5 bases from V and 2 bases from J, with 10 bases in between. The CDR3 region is CASSPVSAGANVLTF. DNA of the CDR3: TGTGCCAGCAGTCCGGTTAGTGCTGGGGCCAACGTCCTGACTTTC.

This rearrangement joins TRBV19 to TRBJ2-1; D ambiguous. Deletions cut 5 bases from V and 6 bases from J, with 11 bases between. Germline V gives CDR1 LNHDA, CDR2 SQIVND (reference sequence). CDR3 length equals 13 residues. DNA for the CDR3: TGTGCCAGTAGTTATGGTAGATTCAATGAGCAGTTCTTC. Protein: CASSYGRFNEQFF.

CDR3 region: CAWSIQGAGGYTF. CDR3 bases: TGTGCCTGGAGTATACAGGGGGCGGGAGGCTACACCTTC. The rearrangement uses TRBV30 and TRBJ1-2; 9 nucleotides align to TRBD1. The CDR3 is made up of 13 amino acids. Per germline, CDR1 GTSNPN and CDR2 SVGIG (reference sequence). V shed 2 bases, J shed 8 bases, and the junction held 6 bases outside the gene matches. The full variable domain, its missing parts supplied by reference TRBV30 and TRBJ1-2, is SQTIHQWPATLVQPVGSPLSLECTVEGTSNPNLYWYRQAAGRGLQLLFYSVGIGQISSEVPQNLSASRPQDRQFILSSKKLLLSDSGFYLCAWSIQGAGGYTFGSGTRLTVV.

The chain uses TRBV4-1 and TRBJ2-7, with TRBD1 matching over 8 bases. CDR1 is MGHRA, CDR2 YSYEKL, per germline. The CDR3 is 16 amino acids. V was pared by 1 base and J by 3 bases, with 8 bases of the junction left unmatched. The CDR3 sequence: CASSQGNRGAIYEQYF. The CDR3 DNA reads TGCGCCAGCAGCCAAGGAAACAGGGGGGCCATCTACGAGCAGTACTTC.

The CDR3 here is CASSLDLSWLAGELFF. CDR3 DNA sequence: TGTGCCAGCAGCTTAGATTTATCCTGGCTCGCCGGGGAGCTGTTTTTT. The chain joins TRBV7-6 to TRBJ2-2; D unclear. Trimming took 1 base from V and 6 from J, leaving 15 bases between them. The CDR3 length is 16 residues. Germline V lookup: CDR1 SGHVS, CDR2 FNYEAQ.

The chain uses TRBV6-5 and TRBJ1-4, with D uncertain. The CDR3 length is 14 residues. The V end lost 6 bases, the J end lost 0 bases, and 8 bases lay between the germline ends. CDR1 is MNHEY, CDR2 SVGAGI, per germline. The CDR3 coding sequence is TGTGCCAGCAGGTTACTGGCAACTAATGAAAAACTGTTTTTT. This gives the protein CASRLLATNEKLFF.

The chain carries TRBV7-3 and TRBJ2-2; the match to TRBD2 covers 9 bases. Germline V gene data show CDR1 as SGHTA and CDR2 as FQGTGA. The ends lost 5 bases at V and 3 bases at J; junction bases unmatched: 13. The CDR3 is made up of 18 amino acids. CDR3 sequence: CASSPTGIAGAYTGELFF. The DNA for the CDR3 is TGTGCCAGCAGCCCGACAGGGATAGCGGGGGCCTACACCGGGGAGCTGTTTTTT.

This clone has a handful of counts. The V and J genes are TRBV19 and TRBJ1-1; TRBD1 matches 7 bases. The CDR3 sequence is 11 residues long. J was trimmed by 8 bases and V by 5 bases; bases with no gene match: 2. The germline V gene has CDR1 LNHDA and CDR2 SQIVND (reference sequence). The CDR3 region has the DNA TGTGCCAGTAGTCAACAGGGGGAAGCTTTCTTT. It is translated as CASSQQGEAFF. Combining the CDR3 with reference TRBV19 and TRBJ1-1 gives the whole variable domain DGGITQSPKYLFRKEGQNVTLSCEQNLNHDAMYWYRQDPGQGLRLIYYSQIVNDFQKGDIAEGYSVSREKKESFPLTVTSAQKNPTAFYLCASSQQGEAFFGQGTRLTVV.

CDR3 nucleotides: TGCGCCAGCAGCCAAGACGCGGGGCGAAGCTCCTACGAGCAGTACTTC. Amino acids: CASSQDAGRSSYEQYF. The chain combines TRBV4-1 with TRBJ2-7; perhaps TRBD2 as D (6 bases). V was clipped by 0 bases and J by 0 bases, with 12 bases between them. CDR1 and CDR2 (germline): MGHRA, YSYEKL. The CDR3 length is 16 residues.

The CDR3 protein is CASSRGSGYTF. The CDR3 DNA follows: TGTGCCAGCAGCCGAGGGAGTGGCTACACCTTC. The V call is TRBV7-8, the J call TRBJ1-2; no firm D call. The CDR3 covers 11 residues. Trimming took 5 bases from V and 7 from J, leaving 8 bases between them. Germline values: CDR1 SGHVS, CDR2 FQNEAQ.

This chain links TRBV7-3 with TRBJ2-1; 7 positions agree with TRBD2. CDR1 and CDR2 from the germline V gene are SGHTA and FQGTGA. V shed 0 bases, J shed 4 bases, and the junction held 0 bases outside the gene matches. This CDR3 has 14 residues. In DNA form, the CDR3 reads TGTGCCAGCAGCTTAACGGGGGGGTACAATGAGCAGTTCTTC. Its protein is CASSLTGGYNEQFF.

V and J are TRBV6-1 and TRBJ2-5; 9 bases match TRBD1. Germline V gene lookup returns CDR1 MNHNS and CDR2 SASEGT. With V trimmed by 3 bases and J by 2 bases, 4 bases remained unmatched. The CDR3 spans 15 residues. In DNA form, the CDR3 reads TGTGCCAGCAGTGACCGTGGACAGGGGCAAGAGACCCAGTACTTC. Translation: CASSDRGQGQETQYF.

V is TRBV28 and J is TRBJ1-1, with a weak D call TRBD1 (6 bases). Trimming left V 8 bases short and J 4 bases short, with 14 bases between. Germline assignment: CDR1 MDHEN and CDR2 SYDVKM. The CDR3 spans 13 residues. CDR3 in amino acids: CASLGLGATEAFF. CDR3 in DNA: TGTGCCAGCCTAGGGCTGGGGGCCACTGAAGCTTTCTTT.

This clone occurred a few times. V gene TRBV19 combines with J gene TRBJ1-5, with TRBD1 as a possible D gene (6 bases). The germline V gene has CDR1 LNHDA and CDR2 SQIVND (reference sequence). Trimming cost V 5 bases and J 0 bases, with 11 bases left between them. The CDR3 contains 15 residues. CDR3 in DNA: TGTGCCAGTAGTCAATCAGGGGATAGCAATCAGCCCCAGCATTTT. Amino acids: CASSQSGDSNQPQHF. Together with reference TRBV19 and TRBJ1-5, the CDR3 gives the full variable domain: DGGITQSPKYLFRKEGQNVTLSCEQNLNHDAMYWYRQDPGQGLRLIYYSQIVNDFQKGDIAEGYSVSREKKESFPLTVTSAQKNPTAFYLCASSQSGDSNQPQHFGDGTRLSIL.

The CDR3: CAWTVGRYTEAFF. In DNA form, the CDR3 reads TGTGCCTGGACGGTCGGGAGATACACTGAAGCTTTCTTT. This chain joins TRBV30 and TRBJ1-1; D remains unclear. V lost 4 bases and J 3 bases, leaving 12 bases between the germline ends. This CDR3 has 13 residues. Germline values: CDR1 GTSNPN, CDR2 SVGIG (reference sequence).

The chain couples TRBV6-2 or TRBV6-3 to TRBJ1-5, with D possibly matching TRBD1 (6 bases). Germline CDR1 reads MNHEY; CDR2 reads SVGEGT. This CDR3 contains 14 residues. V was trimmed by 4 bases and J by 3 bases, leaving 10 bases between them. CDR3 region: CASSSRGTNQPQHF. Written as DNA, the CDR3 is TGTGCCAGCAGTTCCAGGGGAACCAATCAGCCCCAGCATTTT.

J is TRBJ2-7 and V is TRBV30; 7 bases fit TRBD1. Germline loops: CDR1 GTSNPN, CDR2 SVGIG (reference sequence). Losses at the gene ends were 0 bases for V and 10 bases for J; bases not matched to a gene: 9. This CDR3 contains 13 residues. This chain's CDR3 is CAWSVKGAFNQYF. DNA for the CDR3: TGTGCCTGGAGTGTAAAGGGGGCTTTTAATCAGTACTTC. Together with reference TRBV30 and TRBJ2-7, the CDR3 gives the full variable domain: SQTIHQWPATLVQPVGSPLSLECTVEGTSNPNLYWYRQAAGRGLQLLFYSVGIGQISSEVPQNLSASRPQDRQFILSSKKLLLSDSGFYLCAWSVKGAFNQYFGPGTRLTVT.

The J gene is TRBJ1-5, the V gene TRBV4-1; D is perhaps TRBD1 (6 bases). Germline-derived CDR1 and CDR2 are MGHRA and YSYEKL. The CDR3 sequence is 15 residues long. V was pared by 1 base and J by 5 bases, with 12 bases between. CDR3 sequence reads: CASSQAGTRDQPQHF. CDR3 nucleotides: TGCGCCAGCAGCCAAGCCGGGACACGGGATCAGCCCCAGCATTTT.

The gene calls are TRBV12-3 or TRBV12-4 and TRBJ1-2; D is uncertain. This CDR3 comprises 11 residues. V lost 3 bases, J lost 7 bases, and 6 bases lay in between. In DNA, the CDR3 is TGTGCCAGCAGTTTGGAGGTTGGCTACACCTTC. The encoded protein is CASSLEVGYTF.

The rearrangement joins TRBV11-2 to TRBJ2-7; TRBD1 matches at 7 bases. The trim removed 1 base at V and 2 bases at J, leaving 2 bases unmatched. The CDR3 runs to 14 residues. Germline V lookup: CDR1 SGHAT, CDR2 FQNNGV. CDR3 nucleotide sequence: TGTGCCAGCAGCTTAGGGACAGGAGCCTACGAGCAGTACGTC. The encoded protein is CASSLGTGAYEQYV.

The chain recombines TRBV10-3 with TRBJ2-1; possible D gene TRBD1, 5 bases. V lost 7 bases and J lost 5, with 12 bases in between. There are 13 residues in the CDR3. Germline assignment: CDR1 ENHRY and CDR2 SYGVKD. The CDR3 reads CAIKHRINNEQFF. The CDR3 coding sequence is TGTGCCATCAAGCACAGGATTAACAATGAGCAGTTCTTC.

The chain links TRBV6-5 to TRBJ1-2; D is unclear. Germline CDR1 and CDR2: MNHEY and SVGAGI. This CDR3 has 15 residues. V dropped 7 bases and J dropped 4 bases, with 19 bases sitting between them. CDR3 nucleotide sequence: TGTGCCAGCACCTCCCGGGAGGCTAGAGGCTATGGCTACACCTTC. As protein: CASTSREARGYGYTF.

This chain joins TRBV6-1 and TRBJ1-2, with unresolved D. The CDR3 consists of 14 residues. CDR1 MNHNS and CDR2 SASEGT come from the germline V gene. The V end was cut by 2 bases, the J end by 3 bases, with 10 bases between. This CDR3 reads CASSETAAYYGYTF. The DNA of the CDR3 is TGTGCCAGCAGTGAAACAGCTGCATACTATGGCTACACCTTC.

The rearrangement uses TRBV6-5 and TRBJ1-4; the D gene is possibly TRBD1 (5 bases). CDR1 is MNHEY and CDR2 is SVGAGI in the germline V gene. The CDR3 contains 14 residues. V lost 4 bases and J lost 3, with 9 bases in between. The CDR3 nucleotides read TGTGCCAGCAGTTTCAGGGTGCCTAATGAAAAACTGTTTTTT. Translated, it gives CASSFRVPNEKLFF.